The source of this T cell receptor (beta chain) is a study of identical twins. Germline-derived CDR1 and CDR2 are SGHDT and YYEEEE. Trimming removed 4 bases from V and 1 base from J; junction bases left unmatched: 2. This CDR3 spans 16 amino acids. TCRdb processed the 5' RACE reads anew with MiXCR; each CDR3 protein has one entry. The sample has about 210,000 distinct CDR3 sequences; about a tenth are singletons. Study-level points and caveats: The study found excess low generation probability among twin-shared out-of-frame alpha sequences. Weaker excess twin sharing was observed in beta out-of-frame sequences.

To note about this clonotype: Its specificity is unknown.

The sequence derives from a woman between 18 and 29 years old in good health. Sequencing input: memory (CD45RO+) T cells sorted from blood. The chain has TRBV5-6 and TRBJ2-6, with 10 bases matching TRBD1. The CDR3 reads CASSEDRGSGANVLTF. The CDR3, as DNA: TGTGCCAGCAGCGAGGACAGGGGGTCTGGGGCCAACGTCCTGACTTTC.